The rows below give T cell receptor beta chains drawn from one sample of a study of T cell responses to AZD1222 COVID-19 vaccine. Only in-frame clones appear in the TCRdb table, and some are missing; sequencing was by immunoSEQ multiplex PCR. The sample has some 180,000 clones; roughly 90% are singletons. The input for sequencing was peripheral blood, taken 28 days after the second AZD1222 dose. These receptors originate from an adult who received the AZD1222 COVID-19 vaccine. CDR3s include the opening cysteine and the closing phenylalanine or tryptophan. The D gene is left open where the match is weak. A clone size is listed for some rows: how often the clone was seen (once, few, many), or a class if it is expanded.

>TRBJ1-4|TRBD1|.|TRBV7-9
TGTGCCAGCAGCAGACAGGGGAGTGGTGAAAAACTGTTTTTT
CASSRQGSGEKLFF
>TRBJ2-5|.|.|TRBV19
TGTGCCAGTAGCCCGGCCCGGTTGACCCAAGAGACCCAGTACTTC
CASSPARLTQETQYF
>TRBJ1-5|.|.|TRBV18
TGTGCCAGCTCACAGGGGAAGTATCAGCCCCAGCATTTT
CASSQGKYQPQHF
>TRBJ1-2|TRBD1|.|TRBV6-2/TRBV6-3
TGTGCCAGCAGTTACCGGGGACAGGGGGCGACTGGCTACACCTTC
CASSYRGQGATGYTF
>TRBJ2-3|.|once|TRBV14
TGTGCCAGCAGCCTGATAGGGAGCACAGATACGCAGTATTTT
CASSLIGSTDTQYF
>TRBJ2-2|.|.|TRBV24-1
TGTGCCACCAGTGATGGTACAGCGAACACCGGGGAGCTGTTTTTT
CATSDGTANTGELFF
>TRBJ1-1|.|.|TRBV27
TGTGCCAGCAGTTTAAGTCAGGGAGACACTGAAGCTTTCTTT
CASSLSQGDTEAFF
>TRBJ2-3|TRBD1|.|TRBV7-9
TGTGCCAGCAGCATCCTTTCGGGACAGGGGTCGGATATGGGGCAGTATTTT
CASSILSGQGSDMGQYF
>TRBJ2-5|.|.|TRBV5-1
TGCGCCAGCAGCAAGGACCCTGGGAGTGAGACCCAGTACTTC
CASSKDPGSETQYF
>TRBJ1-6|.|.|TRBV19
TGTGCCAGTAGTATGACTGGGGGGGAGTATTCACCCCTCCACTTT
CASSMTGGEYSPLHF
>TRBJ2-6|.|.|TRBV15
TGTGCCACCAGGGGAGGGGGAGCCTCTGGGGCCAACGTCCTGACTTTC
CATRGGGASGANVLTF
>TRBJ1-3|TRBD1|.|TRBV29-1
TGCAGCGCTGGTCGTGAGACAGGGGGCACAGGAAACACCATATATTTT
CSAGRETGGTGNTIYF
>TRBJ2-2|.|.|TRBV7-6
TGTGCCAGCAGCTTAGAGATTAGTTACACCGGGGAGCTGTTTTTT
CASSLEISYTGELFF
>TRBJ1-2|TRBD1|.|TRBV5-5
TGTGCCAGCAGCACCACAGGGGGGGGCGGCTACACCTTC
CASSTTGGGGYTF
>TRBJ1-4|.|.|TRBV2
TGTGCCAGCAGTGAAGTAGGTTCACAGGCGGGAGAAAAACTGTTTTTT
CASSEVGSQAGEKLFF
>TRBJ1-2|.|.|TRBV5-1
TGCGCCAGCAGCTTAAATGGCGGCTACACCTTC
CASSLNGGYTF
>TRBJ2-7|TRBD2|.|TRBV5-1
TGCGCCAGCAGCCCTAGCGGGAGGGCCGAATACGAGCAGTACTTC
CASSPSGRAEYEQYF
>TRBJ2-3|TRBD2|.|TRBV6-2/TRBV6-3
TGTGCCAGCAGTTATAACCCGGGAGGGCCAGATACGCAGTATTTT
CASSYNPGGPDTQYF
>TRBJ1-5|.|.|TRBV6-5
TGTGCCAGCAGCGCCGTACCCAATCAGCCCCAGCATTTT
CASSAVPNQPQHF
>TRBJ2-7|.|.|TRBV14
TGTGCCAGCAGCCAAGTTAAGAGCGTTAGCTCCTACGAGCAGTACTTC
CASSQVKSVSSYEQYF
>TRBJ2-7|.|.|TRBV3-1/TRBV3-2
TGTGCCAGCAGCGGCGTCAGGGCGTCCGAGCAGTACTTC
CASSGVRASEQYF
>TRBJ2-5|TRBD2|.|TRBV7-6
TGTGCCAGCAGCTTAGGTCGACTAGCGGTTCAAGAGACCCAGTACTTC
CASSLGRLAVQETQYF
>TRBJ2-7|.|.|TRBV2
TGTGCCAGCAGTGCTGGCAGGAACTCCTACGAGCAGTACTTC
CASSAGRNSYEQYF
>TRBJ2-1|TRBD2|.|TRBV18
TGTGCCAGCTCACCACTAAGAGCGGGAGATGAGCAGTTCTTC
CASSPLRAGDEQFF
>TRBJ1-5|.|.|TRBV19
TGTGCCAGTAATTGGGGCAGTGGCGGCAATCAGCCCCAGCATTTT
CASNWGSGGNQPQHF
>TRBJ2-5|.|.|TRBV7-2
TGTGCCAGCAGCTTATTCCGAGGCCAAGAGACCCAGTACTTC
CASSLFRGQETQYF
>TRBJ1-5|.|.|TRBV18
TGTGCCAGCTCACCCCTGGCCTCCCCAAATCAGCCCCAGCATTTT
CASSPLASPNQPQHF
>TRBJ2-2|TRBD1|.|TRBV18
TGTGCCAGCTCACCACCGGACAGGGACAACACCGGGGAGCTGTTTTTT
CASSPPDRDNTGELFF
>TRBJ2-7|.|.|TRBV11-2
TGTGCCAGCAGCTTCTCGGGACGAAGAAAAGACGAGCAGTACTTC
CASSFSGRRKDEQYF
>TRBJ1-1|.|once|TRBV6-5
TGTGCCAGCAGCTCAACAGGGTCCACTGAAGCTTTCTTT
CASSSTGSTEAFF
>TRBJ1-1|TRBD1|.|TRBV7-6
TGTGCCAGCAGGTCAGGGGGAAACACTGAAGCTTTCTTT
CASRSGGNTEAFF
>TRBJ1-6|.|.|TRBV12-2
TGTGCAAGTCGCTTAGCGATAAGGGGACGGGAGGGGAATTCACCCCTCCACTTT
CASRLAIRGREGNSPLHF
>TRBJ2-7|TRBD1|.|TRBV5-1
TGCGCCAGCAGCTGGGGGACAGGTGGAGGTTATGAGCAGTACTTC
CASSWGTGGGYEQYF
>TRBJ2-7|TRBD1|once|TRBV5-1
TGCGCCAGCAGCCCCGGGACAGGGAGCTACGAGCAGTACTTC
CASSPGTGSYEQYF
>TRBJ1-1|.|.|TRBV3-1/TRBV3-2
TGTGCCAGCAGGCCCCGTGGACAGTCTTACACTGAAGCTTTCTTT
CASRPRGQSYTEAFF
>TRBJ1-2|.|once|TRBV4-1
TGCGCCAGCAGCCAAGATCGGGGTCGGGCTAACTATGGCTACACCTTC
CASSQDRGRANYGYTF
>TRBJ2-5|TRBD2|.|TRBV7-3
TGTGCCAGCAGCCTCAGCGGGGCGGGAGAGACCCAGTACTTC
CASSLSGAGETQYF
>TRBJ1-5|TRBD1|.|TRBV29-1
TGCAGCGTTATCGACAGGGTCAATCAGCCCCAGCATTTT
CSVIDRVNQPQHF
>TRBJ2-1|.|.|TRBV2
TGTGCCAGCAGTGAGACTAGAGCAAGTGAGCAGTTCTTC
CASSETRASEQFF
>TRBJ1-5|.|.|TRBV2
TGTGCCAGCAGTGGGGTGGGCCCCGGGATTGGGCAGCCCCAGCATTTT
CASSGVGPGIGQPQHF
>TRBJ1-1|.|.|TRBV24-1
TGTGCCACCAGTGATTTTGTGTGGAAGGGCTACACTGAAGCTTTCTTT
CATSDFVWKGYTEAFF
>TRBJ2-1|.|.|TRBV4-3
TGCGCCAGCAGCCAAGCCGCGACCCTCTACAATGAGCAGTTCTTC
CASSQAATLYNEQFF
>TRBJ2-7|.|.|TRBV27
TGTGCCAGCAGTTTTGGCGGATACTACGAGCAGTACTTC
CASSFGGYYEQYF
>TRBJ2-4|TRBD1|.|TRBV19
TGTGCCAGTAGTTCCTTGGGGACAGCCCAAAACATTCAGTACTTC
CASSSLGTAQNIQYF
>TRBJ1-2|.|.|TRBV19
TGTGCCAGTAGCCTTGGACTCTGGGGCTACACCTTC
CASSLGLWGYTF
>TRBJ1-3|TRBD1|few|TRBV6-2/TRBV6-3
TGTGCCAGCAGTTACTCCGACAGGGCTGGCGGAAACACCATATATTTT
CASSYSDRAGGNTIYF
>TRBJ2-6|TRBD2|.|TRBV4-2
TGTGCCAGCAGCCCGAAAGGTCTAGCGGGGGGGGCTGGGGCCAACGTCCTGACTTTC
CASSPKGLAGGAGANVLTF
>TRBJ2-7|TRBD1|.|TRBV6-1
TGTGCCAGCAGTGCCCGCTTAGACAGGGACGTCTACGAGCAGTACTTC
CASSARLDRDVYEQYF